The rows below give T cell receptor beta chains drawn from one sample of a study of blood T cells in healthy people across ages. TCRdb ran MiXCR on the 5' RACE reads and lists one entry per CDR3 protein. Found here are roughly 720,000 distinct CDR3 sequences, 53% of them singletons; the top ten hold roughly 37%. The source material was blood. These receptors were taken from a man aged 80 or over in good health. The CDR3 runs from the conserved cysteine through the conserved F or W. The order of the fields is D gene, J gene, V gene, clone size, CDR3 DNA, CDR3 protein. A D gene is named only where the DNA matches it firmly. The size entry is marked missing in some rows and otherwise reads once, few, many or a size class.

D gene: TRBD2; J gene: TRBJ2-5; V gene: TRBV5-1; clone size: -; CDR3 DNA: TGCGCCAGCAGTGAAGGACTAGCGGGAGGGCTCCAAGAGACCCAGTACTTC; CDR3 protein: CASSEGLAGGLQETQYF
D gene: TRBD1; J gene: TRBJ2-7; V gene: TRBV6-1; clone size: -; CDR3 DNA: TGTGCCAGCAGCCCTAGGGGGCAGCACGAGCAGTACTTC; CDR3 protein: CASSPRGQHEQYF
D gene: -; J gene: TRBJ2-7; V gene: TRBV9; clone size: many; CDR3 DNA: TGTGCCAGCAGCCCCGACCCCGACATCAACTACGAGCAGTACTTC; CDR3 protein: CASSPDPDINYEQYF
D gene: -; J gene: TRBJ2-7; V gene: TRBV7-8; clone size: -; CDR3 DNA: TGTGCCAGCAGCCGCGAATTGTTGGGACTTTCCTCCTACGAGCAGTACTTC; CDR3 protein: CASSRELLGLSSYEQYF
D gene: -; J gene: TRBJ1-6; V gene: TRBV2; clone size: -; CDR3 DNA: TGTGCCATCAAAAGCGGGGAGAGCTCCTATAATTCACCCCTCCACTTT; CDR3 protein: CAIKSGESSYNSPLHF
D gene: TRBD2; J gene: TRBJ2-1; V gene: TRBV2; clone size: -; CDR3 DNA: TGTGCCAGCAGTGTCTTCCTAGCGGACATATACAATGAGCAGTTCTTC; CDR3 protein: CASSVFLADIYNEQFF
D gene: -; J gene: TRBJ2-4; V gene: TRBV20-1; clone size: many; CDR3 DNA: TGCAGTGCTAGCGGGAAGGCCAAAAACATTCAGTACTTC; CDR3 protein: CSASGKAKNIQYF
D gene: -; J gene: TRBJ2-5; V gene: TRBV20-1; clone size: -; CDR3 DNA: TGCAGTGCCTTAGTGGCGGGCCAAGAGACCCAGTACTTC; CDR3 protein: CSALVAGQETQYF
D gene: TRBD1; J gene: TRBJ2-1; V gene: TRBV20-1; clone size: -; CDR3 DNA: TGCAGTGCCGAGGGACAGGGTTACAATGAGCAGTTCTTC; CDR3 protein: CSAEGQGYNEQFF
D gene: -; J gene: TRBJ1-1; V gene: TRBV20-1; clone size: -; CDR3 DNA: TGCAGTGCTAGAGATTTCCAGTCGAACACTGAAGCTTTCTTT; CDR3 protein: CSARDFQSNTEAFF
D gene: -; J gene: TRBJ1-2; V gene: TRBV15; clone size: few; CDR3 DNA: TGTGCCACCAGCGGGGTACAAGCTAACTATGGCTACACCTTC; CDR3 protein: CATSGVQANYGYTF
D gene: -; J gene: TRBJ1-2; V gene: TRBV7-3; clone size: -; CDR3 DNA: TGTGCCAGCAGCTTTGAGGGCGCCGGTGGCTACACCTTC; CDR3 protein: CASSFEGAGGYTF
D gene: -; J gene: TRBJ2-7; V gene: TRBV5-1; clone size: -; CDR3 DNA: TGCGCCAGCAGCCTTTCTCCAGGGTCCCACGAGCAGTACTTC; CDR3 protein: CASSLSPGSHEQYF
D gene: -; J gene: TRBJ1-2; V gene: TRBV20-1; clone size: once; CDR3 DNA: TGCAGTGCTATTAGACCGATAGATAACTATGGCTACACCTTC; CDR3 protein: CSAIRPIDNYGYTF
D gene: -; J gene: TRBJ2-3; V gene: TRBV9; clone size: -; CDR3 DNA: TGTGCCAGCAGCGTAGCTCTCGATACGCAGTATTTT; CDR3 protein: CASSVALDTQYF
D gene: TRBD2; J gene: TRBJ2-3; V gene: TRBV12-5; clone size: -; CDR3 DNA: TGTGCTAGTGGTCCCGGGACTAGCGGGAGTGGGGGCACAGATACGCAGTATTTT; CDR3 protein: CASGPGTSGSGGTDTQYF
D gene: TRBD1; J gene: TRBJ2-7; V gene: TRBV24-1; clone size: -; CDR3 DNA: TGTGCCACCAGTGATGGACAGGGATTGGGCTCCTACGAGCAGTACTTC; CDR3 protein: CATSDGQGLGSYEQYF
D gene: TRBD2; J gene: TRBJ2-3; V gene: TRBV25-1; clone size: few; CDR3 DNA: TGTGCCAGCAGTGAATATACGGGAGGCGGTGATACGCAGTATTTT; CDR3 protein: CASSEYTGGGDTQYF
D gene: -; J gene: TRBJ2-5; V gene: TRBV6-5; clone size: -; CDR3 DNA: TGTGCCAGCAGTTACTCGTGGACGGGGGTTCGGCCCGAAGGGGAGACCCAGTACTTC; CDR3 protein: CASSYSWTGVRPEGETQYF
D gene: -; J gene: TRBJ2-5; V gene: TRBV5-1; clone size: few; CDR3 DNA: TGCACCAGCAGCTTTTTCCCCATGGAGACCCAGTACTTC; CDR3 protein: CTSSFFPMETQYF
D gene: -; J gene: TRBJ2-6; V gene: TRBV4-2; clone size: -; CDR3 DNA: TGTGCCAGCAGCCAAGAATCACGGGATAGCGAGACCCGGTACTTC; CDR3 protein: CASSQESRDSETRYF
D gene: -; J gene: TRBJ2-1; V gene: TRBV5-4; clone size: -; CDR3 DNA: TGTGCCAGTAACCGGGCCCTTGACAATGAGCAGTTCTTC; CDR3 protein: CASNRALDNEQFF
D gene: TRBD2; J gene: TRBJ2-1; V gene: TRBV20-1; clone size: -; CDR3 DNA: TGCAGTGCCTCCGGGACTAGCGGGGCCTACAATGAGCAGTTCTTC; CDR3 protein: CSASGTSGAYNEQFF
D gene: TRBD1; J gene: TRBJ1-6; V gene: TRBV5-8; clone size: -; CDR3 DNA: TGTGCCAGCAGCTTGTATTTCCGGACAGGGGGGATTTCACCCCTCCACTTT; CDR3 protein: CASSLYFRTGGISPLHF
D gene: -; J gene: TRBJ2-2; V gene: TRBV5-1; clone size: many; CDR3 DNA: TGCGCCAGCAGCTTGGGGGCCAGTACCGGGGAGCTGTTTTTT; CDR3 protein: CASSLGASTGELFF
D gene: TRBD2; J gene: TRBJ2-7; V gene: TRBV27; clone size: few; CDR3 DNA: TGTGCCAGCAGTTACACTAGCGGGAGGCCGTGGCAGTACTTC; CDR3 protein: CASSYTSGRPWQYF
D gene: -; J gene: TRBJ2-1; V gene: TRBV7-8; clone size: -; CDR3 DNA: TGTGCCAGCAGCTTAGGTTTGGGGTGGTACTCCAATGAGCAGTTCTTC; CDR3 protein: CASSLGLGWYSNEQFF
D gene: -; J gene: TRBJ2-5; V gene: TRBV10-3; clone size: -; CDR3 DNA: TGTGCCATCAGTGAGTCGATAGAGCCCCAGTACTTC; CDR3 protein: CAISESIEPQYF
D gene: TRBD1; J gene: TRBJ1-2; V gene: TRBV29-1; clone size: few; CDR3 DNA: TGCAGCGGGGGGGACAGGGGGAGTTATGGCTACACCTTC; CDR3 protein: CSGGDRGSYGYTF
D gene: -; J gene: TRBJ1-1; V gene: TRBV14; clone size: -; CDR3 DNA: TGTGCCAGCAGCCAAGGATGGGGGCGTGAAGCTTTCTTT; CDR3 protein: CASSQGWGREAFF
D gene: TRBD1; J gene: TRBJ2-2; V gene: TRBV24-1; clone size: -; CDR3 DNA: TGTGCCACCAGTGATCCGGACAGGGTTTGGACCGGGGAGCTGTTTTTT; CDR3 protein: CATSDPDRVWTGELFF
D gene: -; J gene: TRBJ1-1; V gene: TRBV5-6; clone size: once; CDR3 DNA: TGTGCCAGCAGCTTCGGCGGGGGGTCGAACACTGAAGCTTTCTTT; CDR3 protein: CASSFGGGSNTEAFF
D gene: -; J gene: TRBJ2-4; V gene: TRBV20-1; clone size: few; CDR3 DNA: TGCAGTGCTAGAGATAGGCTGGGACTCGGGGACATTCAGTACTTC; CDR3 protein: CSARDRLGLGDIQYF
D gene: TRBD1; J gene: TRBJ2-1; V gene: TRBV5-1; clone size: once; CDR3 DNA: TGCGCCAGCAGCGACCGGGACAGGGGCAATGAGCAGTTCTTC; CDR3 protein: CASSDRDRGNEQFF
D gene: -; J gene: TRBJ2-7; V gene: TRBV20-1; clone size: -; CDR3 DNA: TGCAGTGCTAGGGCCCTTGGGGGAGGCTACGAGCAGTACTTC; CDR3 protein: CSARALGGGYEQYF
D gene: -; J gene: TRBJ2-3; V gene: TRBV12-3/TRBV12-4; clone size: -; CDR3 DNA: TGTGCCAGCAGCCCCCTAGCGTGGAGCACAGATACGCAGTATTTT; CDR3 protein: CASSPLAWSTDTQYF
D gene: TRBD2; J gene: TRBJ2-7; V gene: TRBV20-1; clone size: -; CDR3 DNA: TGCAGTGCCTTCGGTCATGAGACTAGCGGTCCCTACGAGCAGTACTTC; CDR3 protein: CSAFGHETSGPYEQYF
D gene: TRBD1; J gene: TRBJ2-2; V gene: TRBV27; clone size: -; CDR3 DNA: TGTGCCAGCAGCCCAAGGACAGGGGGCACCGGGGAGCTGTTTTTT; CDR3 protein: CASSPRTGGTGELFF
D gene: TRBD1; J gene: TRBJ1-2; V gene: TRBV29-1; clone size: -; CDR3 DNA: TGCAGCGTGCGGGGACAGGTATGGAATGGCTACACCTTC; CDR3 protein: CSVRGQVWNGYTF
D gene: -; J gene: TRBJ2-3; V gene: TRBV13; clone size: -; CDR3 DNA: TGTGCCAGCAGCTTAGCTTATGACGCCGATGGTACGCAGTATTTT; CDR3 protein: CASSLAYDADGTQYF
D gene: TRBD1; J gene: TRBJ1-2; V gene: TRBV6-1; clone size: -; CDR3 DNA: TGTGCCAGCAGTGAAACGGGGACAGGGATAAGCTACACCTTC; CDR3 protein: CASSETGTGISYTF
D gene: TRBD2; J gene: TRBJ2-1; V gene: TRBV29-1; clone size: -; CDR3 DNA: TGCAGCGTCGCAGGGACTAGCGGGAGTAGCTCCTACAATGAGCAGTTCTTC; CDR3 protein: CSVAGTSGSSSYNEQFF
D gene: -; J gene: TRBJ2-1; V gene: TRBV21-1; clone size: -; CDR3 DNA: TGTGCCAGCAGCAAAGTAGGGTACGGGAGGGCCTACAATGAGCAGTTCTTC; CDR3 protein: CASSKVGYGRAYNEQFF
D gene: -; J gene: TRBJ1-5; V gene: TRBV7-2; clone size: -; CDR3 DNA: TGTGCCAGCAGCCTAAACAGGGTCGAGCCCCAGCATTTT; CDR3 protein: CASSLNRVEPQHF
D gene: -; J gene: TRBJ2-3; V gene: TRBV7-3; clone size: -; CDR3 DNA: TGTGCCAGCAGCCTGACAGGAACTCAAGATACGCAGTATTTT; CDR3 protein: CASSLTGTQDTQYF
D gene: -; J gene: TRBJ1-1; V gene: TRBV7-2; clone size: -; CDR3 DNA: TGTGCCAGCAGCTTAGCGTTGAGGGGCGAAGCTTTCTTT; CDR3 protein: CASSLALRGEAFF
D gene: TRBD1; J gene: TRBJ2-1; V gene: TRBV11-1; clone size: -; CDR3 DNA: TGTGCCAGCAGCCTCCCAAAGACAGGGCTGGACAATGAGCAGTTCTTC; CDR3 protein: CASSLPKTGLDNEQFF
D gene: TRBD1; J gene: TRBJ2-3; V gene: TRBV28; clone size: -; CDR3 DNA: TGTGCCAGCAACCTACAGGGGAACACAGATACGCAGTATTTT; CDR3 protein: CASNLQGNTDTQYF
D gene: TRBD2; J gene: TRBJ2-7; V gene: TRBV5-1; clone size: -; CDR3 DNA: TGCGCCAGCAGCGCCCGGACTAGCGGGAGTGTGTTTTCCTACGAGCAGTACTTC; CDR3 protein: CASSARTSGSVFSYEQYF
D gene: -; J gene: TRBJ1-2; V gene: TRBV24-1; clone size: few; CDR3 DNA: TGTGCCACCAGCGCCGGAACCTATGGCTACACCTTC; CDR3 protein: CATSAGTYGYTF
D gene: TRBD1; J gene: TRBJ1-1; V gene: TRBV20-1; clone size: -; CDR3 DNA: TGCAGTGCTAGGAAAGGGGGCCTAGGGACTGAAGCTTTCTTT; CDR3 protein: CSARKGGLGTEAFF
D gene: -; J gene: TRBJ2-5; V gene: TRBV19; clone size: -; CDR3 DNA: TGTGCCAGTAGTGCACGCGAGCTCAGTGAGCAGTACTTC; CDR3 protein: CASSARELSEQYF
D gene: -; J gene: TRBJ2-3; V gene: TRBV2; clone size: -; CDR3 DNA: TGTGCCAGCAGTGAGGGGGCTAGACACGCGTATTTT; CDR3 protein: CASSEGARHAYF
D gene: -; J gene: TRBJ2-5; V gene: TRBV20-1; clone size: many; CDR3 DNA: TGCAGTGCTGTAACCGTCTTCAATGAGCAGTACTTC; CDR3 protein: CSAVTVFNEQYF
D gene: TRBD2; J gene: TRBJ2-7; V gene: TRBV20-1; clone size: -; CDR3 DNA: TGCAGTGCCTTCGGACTAGCGGGAGGTTTCTACGAGCAGTACTTC; CDR3 protein: CSAFGLAGGFYEQYF